The 6 T cell receptor beta chains in this list originate from one sample, sequenced in a study of identifying expanded T cells in peripheral blood. Clones were sequenced by immunoSEQ multiplex PCR, and TCRdb holds only the in-frame ones, with some missing. The data show approximately 110,000 clones, with approximately 90% seen just once and about a sixth held by the top ten. Source material: blood. The receptors here all came from a person aged 18 to 75 in good health.

The rearrangement uses TRBV10-3 and TRBJ2-1, with 8 nucleotides matching TRBD1. The CDR3 spans 16 residues. J gave up 7 bases and V 5 bases, and 13 bases lay outside the gene matches. Germline loops: CDR1 ENHRY, CDR2 SYGVKD. CDR3 region: CAISPFSDRVGNEQFF. The DNA for the CDR3 is TGTGCCATCAGTCCTTTCTCGGACAGGGTAGGTAATGAGCAGTTCTTC.

V usage is TRBV5-1 and J usage is TRBJ1-3; D is possibly TRBD1 (5 bases). The CDR3 spans 16 residues. V shed 7 bases and J shed 0 bases, with 17 bases lying between them. Germline V lookup: CDR1 SGHRS, CDR2 YFSETQ. Here the CDR3 DNA reads TGCGCCAGCCTTGTTCGGGGGAAGAACTCTGGAAACACCATATATTTT. Translating it yields CASLVRGKNSGNTIYF.

This chain links TRBV29-1 with TRBJ1-5; the D gene is possibly TRBD1 (6 bases). The CDR3 extends over 14 amino acids. Germline loops: CDR1 SQVTM, CDR2 ANQGSEA. V was cut by 5 bases and J by 0 bases, with 11 bases left in between. CDR3 DNA sequence: TGCAGCGTTACATCGGACAGTAGCAATCAGCCCCAGCATTTT. Encoded protein: CSVTSDSSNQPQHF. Using reference TRBV29-1 and TRBJ1-5 for the parts outside the CDR3, the full variable domain is SAVISQKPSRDICQRGTSLTIQCQVDSQVTMMFWYRQQPGQSLTLIATANQGSEATYESGFVIDKFPISRPNLTFSTLTVSNMSPEDSSIYLCSVTSDSSNQPQHFGDGTRLSIL.

V and J are TRBV6-6 and TRBJ2-7; TRBD2 agrees at 11 bases. Germline V CDR1 and CDR2: MNHNY, SVGAGI (reference sequence). Trimming removed 6 bases from V and 2 bases from J; junction bases left unmatched: 0. The CDR3 runs 13 residues. This CDR3 is CASRTSGAYEQYF. CDR3 bases: TGTGCCAGCAGGACTAGCGGGGCCTACGAGCAGTACTTC.

The V and J genes are TRBV5-1 and TRBJ2-4; 8 bases align to TRBD2. The V and J ends lost 4 bases and 0 bases, in that order; junction bases with no gene match: 12. The CDR3 extends over 18 amino acids. CDR1 is SGHRS and CDR2 is YFSETQ in the germline V gene. CDR3 DNA: TGCGCCAGCAGCCGACCGCAGAGCGGGGGACTAGCCAAAAACATTCAGTACTTC. This sequence encodes CASSRPQSGGLAKNIQYF.

V is TRBV4-1 and J is TRBJ2-1; 13 bases match TRBD2. V shed 5 bases and J 4 bases; nucleotides not matched to a gene: 8. This CDR3 spans 17 amino acids. The germline gives CDR1 MGHRA, CDR2 YSYEKL. As DNA, the CDR3 is TGCGCCAGCAGCGCCCGACTAGCGGGGGGCCTTTACAATGAGCAGTTCTTC. Protein product: CASSARLAGGLYNEQFF.